These 9 T cell receptor beta chains share one sample of origin, sequenced in a study of neoadjuvant anti-PD-1 for oral cavity cancer. Sequenced by immunoSEQ multiplex PCR; TCRdb stores in-frame clones only, minus some. The sample carries fewer than 20,000 clones, 67% recorded once. The starting material was PBMCs, obtained before nivolumab (anti-PD-1) treatment. The source is a person between 40 and 85 years old with oral cavity squamous cell carcinoma.

V is TRBV11-2 and J is TRBJ2-7; D may match TRBD1 or TRBD2 (5 bases each). Germline V CDR1 and CDR2: SGHAT, FQNNGV. The CDR3 extends over 13 amino acids. Trimming shortened V by 5 bases and J by 9 bases, and 17 bases separated the two germline ends. In DNA form, the CDR3 reads TGTGCCAGCAGCGCTTTCCGGGACCCCCCGCAGTACTTC. This gives the protein CASSAFRDPPQYF.

The V call is TRBV6-5, the J call TRBJ2-1; D is undetermined. The CDR3 is made up of 11 amino acids. Per the germline V gene, CDR1 is MNHEY and CDR2 is SVGAGI. V lost 8 bases to trimming and J lost 2 bases, with 4 bases between them. CDR3 sequence reads: CASAAYNEQFF. In DNA form, the CDR3 reads TGTGCCAGCGCAGCCTACAATGAGCAGTTCTTC.

The V and J genes are TRBV11-2 and TRBJ2-7; tentatively, D is TRBD1 or TRBD2 (6 bases each). V was clipped by 4 bases and J by 6 bases, with 28 bases between them. The CDR3 consists of 18 residues. From germline, CDR1 is SGHAT and CDR2 FQNNGV. CDR3 sequence reads: CASSYWGAGTSTGREQYF. CDR3 nucleotide sequence: TGTGCCAGCAGCTACTGGGGGGCCGGGACTTCGACCGGACGCGAGCAGTACTTC.

The chain recombines TRBV5-6 with TRBJ1-2, with unresolved D. Germline CDR1 and CDR2: SGHDT and YYEEEE. V lost 4 bases, J lost 5 bases, and 9 bases lay in between. CDR3 length: 12 residues. The DNA of the CDR3 is TGTGCCAGCAGCCGACCAGCATATGGCTACACCTTC. It specifies CASSRPAYGYTF. The full variable domain, completed using reference TRBV5-6 and TRBJ1-2, is DAGVTQSPTHLIKTRGQQVTLRCSPKSGHDTVSWYQQALGQGPQFIFQYYEEEERQRGNFPDRFSGHQFPNYSSELNVNALLLGDSALYLCASSRPAYGYTFGSGTRLTVV.

This chain's CDR3 is CASRRNQPQHF. The CDR3 DNA is TGTGCCAGCAGGAGGAATCAGCCCCAGCATTTT. The chain uses TRBV2 and TRBJ1-5; D ambiguous. V dropped 6 bases and J dropped 4 bases, with 4 bases sitting between them. The CDR3 covers 11 residues. Germline V lookup: CDR1 SNHLY, CDR2 FYNNEI.

This clone showed up just once. CDR3 DNA sequence: TGTGCCACCTCAGGAGTGCTCAACACCGGGGAGCTGTTTTTT. Protein: CATSGVLNTGELFF. The chain recombines TRBV6-1 with TRBJ2-2; no clear D gene. This CDR3 has 14 residues. Trimming left V 10 bases short and J 2 bases short, with 14 bases between. Per germline, CDR1 MNHNS and CDR2 SASEGT.

The chain combines TRBV5-1 with TRBJ1-2; 8 bases agree with TRBD1. The junction had 6 bases not matched to a gene; V was cut back by 4 bases and J by 4 bases. Germline lookup yields CDR1 SGHRS and CDR2 YFSETQ. CDR3 length: 14 residues. The CDR3 DNA is TGCGCCAGCAGCGGCGGACAGGGCGGCTATGGCTACACCTTC. This codes for CASSGGQGGYGYTF.

This sequence joins TRBV28 and TRBJ1-1; D may be TRBD1 (5 bases). The CDR3 totals 16 residues. Germline CDR1 is MDHEN and CDR2 is SYDVKM. V lost 5 bases and J lost 4, with 20 bases in between. The CDR3 coding sequence is TGTGCCAGCAGTCTGATTACCGGGACCCCGGGCACTGAAGCTTTCTTT. Translated: CASSLITGTPGTEAFF.

The chain combines TRBV7-3 with TRBJ2-5, with D maybe TRBD2 (6 bases). The V end was cut by 3 bases, the J end by 5 bases, with 16 bases between. This CDR3 has 15 amino acids. Germline CDR1 and CDR2: SGHTA and FQGTGA. This CDR3 is CASSFLSGGIETQYF. The CDR3 coding sequence is TGTGCCAGCAGCTTCCTTAGCGGCGGGATTGAGACCCAGTACTTC.